Here is one T cell receptor (beta chain) with its context. Its specificity is unknown. This specimen comes from a study of response to subunit inactivated influenza vaccine. Study-wide results and caveats: It was suggested by the authors that few new T cells are recruited by each seasonal influenza vaccination.

This CDR3 spans 17 amino acids. In germline, CDR1 is SEHNR, CDR2 FQNEAQ (reference sequence). V gave up 7 bases and J gave up 3 bases; unmatched junction bases: 11. TCRdb re-analysed the RT-PCR reads in MiXCR, keeping a single row per CDR3 protein. The sample consists of under 950,000 distinct CDR3 sequences, 21% of them appearing once. The sample in question was PBMCs from blood, obtained 5 to 6 days after vaccination. This clonotype originated in a man aged 50 to 59 who received an inactivated influenza vaccine. The chain combines TRBV7-9 with TRBJ2-6; 8 bases are shared with TRBD2. CDR3: CASNKRRGEDGANVLTF. For the CDR3, the DNA is TGTGCCAGCAACAAAAGGCGGGGGGAGGATGGGGCCAACGTCCTGACTTTC.